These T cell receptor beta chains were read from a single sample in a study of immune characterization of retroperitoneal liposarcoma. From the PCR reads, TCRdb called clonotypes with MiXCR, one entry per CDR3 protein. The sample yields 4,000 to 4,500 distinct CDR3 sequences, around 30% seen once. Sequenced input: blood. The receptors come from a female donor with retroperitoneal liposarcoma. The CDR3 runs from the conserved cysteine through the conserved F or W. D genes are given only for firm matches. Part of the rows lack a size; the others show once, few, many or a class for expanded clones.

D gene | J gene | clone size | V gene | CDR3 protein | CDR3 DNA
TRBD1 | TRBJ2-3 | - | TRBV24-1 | CATSDTRTGPTDTQYF | TGTGCCACCAGTGATACCCGGACAGGACCCACAGATACGCAGTATTTT
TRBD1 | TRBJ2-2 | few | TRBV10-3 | CASTQGAGELFF | TGTGCCTCCACCCAGGGGGCCGGGGAGCTGTTTTTT
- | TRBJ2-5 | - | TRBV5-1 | CASSLEGYRAKETQYF | TGCGCCAGCAGCTTGGAAGGATACAGGGCCAAAGAGACCCAGTACTTC
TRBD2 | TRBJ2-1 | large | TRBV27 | CASGRLAGGYNEQFF | TGTGCCAGCGGCAGACTAGCGGGGGGTTACAATGAGCAGTTCTTC
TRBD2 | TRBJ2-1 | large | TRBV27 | CASGTSGNGEQFF | TGTGCCAGCGGGACTAGCGGGAACGGTGAGCAGTTCTTC
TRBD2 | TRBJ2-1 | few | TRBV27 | CASSRRLAGVPYNEQFF | TGTGCCAGCAGTCGACGACTAGCGGGAGTCCCCTACAATGAGCAGTTCTTC
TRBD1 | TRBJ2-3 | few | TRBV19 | CASSQGTGRSTDTQYF | TGTGCCAGTAGTCAAGGGACAGGCCGTAGCACAGATACGCAGTATTTT
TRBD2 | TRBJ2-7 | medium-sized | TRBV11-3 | CASSDQLAGAAYEQYF | TGTGCCAGCAGCGATCAACTAGCGGGAGCAGCATACGAGCAGTACTTC
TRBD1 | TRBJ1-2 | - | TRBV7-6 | CASKLGTGEDYGYTF | TGTGCCAGCAAACTCGGGACAGGGGAAGACTATGGCTACACCTTC
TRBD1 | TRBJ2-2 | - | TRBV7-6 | CASSLEDRGTPGELFF | TGTGCCAGCAGCTTAGAGGACAGGGGTACCCCCGGGGAGCTGTTTTTT
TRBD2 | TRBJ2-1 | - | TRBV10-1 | CASSPAGGRWDEQFF | TGCGCCAGCAGCCCTGCGGGAGGACGGTGGGATGAGCAGTTCTTC
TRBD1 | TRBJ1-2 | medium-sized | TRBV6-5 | CASSYTGQGYGYTF | TGTGCCAGCAGTTACACGGGACAGGGCTATGGCTACACCTTC
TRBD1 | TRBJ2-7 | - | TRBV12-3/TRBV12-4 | CASSLGQVYEQYF | TGTGCCAGCAGCCTCGGACAGGTCTATGAGCAGTACTTC
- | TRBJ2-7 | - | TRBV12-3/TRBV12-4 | CASSPAVDGLHHEQYF | TGTGCCAGCAGTCCCGCTGTTGACGGTTTACATCACGAGCAGTACTTC
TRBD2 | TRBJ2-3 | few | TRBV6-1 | CASSAAGGGGTDTQYF | TGTGCCAGCAGCGCGGCGGGCGGGGGGGGCACAGATACGCAGTATTTT
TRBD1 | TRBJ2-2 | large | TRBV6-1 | CASSAFGTATGELFF | TGTGCCAGCAGTGCGTTCGGGACAGCCACCGGGGAGCTGTTTTTT
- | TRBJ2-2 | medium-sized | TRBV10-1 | CASSESGASGELFF | TGCGCCAGCAGTGAGTCAGGAGCTTCCGGGGAGCTGTTTTTT
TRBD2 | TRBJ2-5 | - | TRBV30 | CAWSGLEIGTQYF | TGTGCCTGGTCGGGACTAGAAATTGGGACCCAGTACTTC
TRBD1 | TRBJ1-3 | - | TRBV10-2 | CASSPDREHGNTIYF | TGCGCCAGCAGTCCGGACAGGGAACATGGAAACACCATATATTTT
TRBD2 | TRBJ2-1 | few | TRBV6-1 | CASTLRTSGSGEQFF | TGTGCCAGCACCCTAAGGACTAGCGGGAGTGGGGAGCAGTTCTTC
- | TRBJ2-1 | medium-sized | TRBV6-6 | CASSYDREQFF | TGTGCCAGCAGTTACGACAGGGAGCAGTTCTTC
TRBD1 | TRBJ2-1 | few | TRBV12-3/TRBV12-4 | CASSRTGSEQFF | TGTGCCAGCAGCCGGACAGGGAGCGAGCAGTTCTTC
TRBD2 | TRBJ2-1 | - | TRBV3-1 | CASSQDLAGDLDEQFF | TGTGCCAGCAGCCAAGATCTAGCGGGAGATTTGGATGAGCAGTTCTTC
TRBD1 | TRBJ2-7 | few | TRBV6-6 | CASSRTGQGNYEQYF | TGTGCCAGCAGTAGGACGGGACAGGGAAACTACGAGCAGTACTTC
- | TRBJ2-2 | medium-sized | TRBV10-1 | CASSEEFRMWGNTGELFF | TGCGCCAGCAGTGAGGAATTCCGAATGTGGGGCAACACCGGGGAGCTGTTTTTT
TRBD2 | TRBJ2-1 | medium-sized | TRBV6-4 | CASSDSASGSGNEQFF | TGTGCCAGCAGTGACTCGGCTAGCGGGAGTGGTAATGAGCAGTTCTTC
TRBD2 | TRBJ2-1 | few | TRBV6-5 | CASSPVASGNLNEQFF | TGTGCCAGCAGCCCCGTTGCGAGCGGGAACCTCAATGAGCAGTTCTTC
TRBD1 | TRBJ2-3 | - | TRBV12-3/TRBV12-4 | CASSLRQGASTDTQYF | TGTGCCAGCAGTTTAAGACAGGGGGCATCGACAGATACGCAGTATTTT
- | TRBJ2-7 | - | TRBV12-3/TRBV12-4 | CASTPRDRNEQYF | TGTGCCAGCACTCCCCGCGACCGGAATGAGCAGTACTTC
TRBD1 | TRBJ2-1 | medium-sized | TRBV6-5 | CASTTGTMGQGLYNEQFF | TGTGCCAGCACCACGGGGACTATGGGACAGGGACTCTACAATGAGCAGTTCTTC
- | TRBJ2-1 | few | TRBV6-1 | CASSEGMSFYNEQFF | TGTGCCAGCAGTGAAGGGATGTCCTTCTACAATGAGCAGTTCTTC
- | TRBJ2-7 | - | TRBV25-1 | CASSEGRLEQYF | TGTGCCAGCAGTGAAGGTCGGCTTGAGCAGTACTTC
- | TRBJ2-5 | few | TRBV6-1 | CASSASAKTQYF | TGTGCCAGCAGTGCCTCAGCCAAGACCCAGTACTTC
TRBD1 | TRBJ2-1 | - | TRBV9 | CASSPNPRDRDSYNEQFF | TGTGCCAGCAGCCCAAACCCCCGGGACAGGGACTCCTACAATGAGCAGTTCTTC
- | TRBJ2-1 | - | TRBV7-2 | CASSSLPGSTNQETQFF | TGTGCCAGCAGCTCACTCCCCGGGTCGACTAACCAAGAGACCCAGTTCTTC
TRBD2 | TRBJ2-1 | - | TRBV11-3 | CASSRRTSGTYNEQFF | TGTGCCAGCAGCCGACGGACTAGCGGCACTTACAATGAGCAGTTCTTC
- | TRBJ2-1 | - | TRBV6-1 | CASYRNGYYEQFF | TGTGCCAGCTACAGGAACGGATACTACGAGCAGTTCTTC
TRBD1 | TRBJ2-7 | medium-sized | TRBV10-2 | CASGPGQNYEQYF | TGCGCCAGCGGACCGGGACAGAACTACGAGCAGTACTTC
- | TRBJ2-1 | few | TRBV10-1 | CASNRPVSYNEQFF | TGCGCCAGCAATAGGCCGGTCTCCTACAATGAGCAGTTCTTC
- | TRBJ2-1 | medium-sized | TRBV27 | CASRRGSGSEQFF | TGTGCCAGCAGAAGGGGGTCGGGAAGTGAGCAGTTCTTC
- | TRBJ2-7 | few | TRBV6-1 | CAASHFYEQYF | TGTGCCGCCAGCCATTTCTACGAGCAGTACTTC
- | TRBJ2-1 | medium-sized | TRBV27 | CASGEGGRVNEQFF | TGTGCCTCGGGAGAGGGGGGCAGGGTCAATGAGCAGTTCTTC
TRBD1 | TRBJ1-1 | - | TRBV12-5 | CASGPRTGGLTEAFF | TGTGCTAGTGGTCCACGAACAGGGGGACTAACTGAAGCTTTCTTT
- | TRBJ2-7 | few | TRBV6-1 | CASSPRRTENNEQYF | TGTGCCAGCAGCCCTCGAAGGACGGAAAACAATGAGCAGTACTTC
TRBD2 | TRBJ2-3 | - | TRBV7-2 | CASSFGGSTDTQYF | TGTGCCAGCAGCTTCGGGGGGTCCACAGATACGCAGTATTTT
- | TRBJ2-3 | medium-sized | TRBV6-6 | CASINSPGSSTDTQYF | TGTGCCAGCATCAATTCCCCGGGTTCTAGCACAGATACGCAGTATTTT
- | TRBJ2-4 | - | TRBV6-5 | CASSDMTSAKNIQYF | TGTGCCAGCAGTGATATGACTTCAGCCAAAAACATTCAGTACTTC
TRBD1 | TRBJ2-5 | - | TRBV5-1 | CASSPGTAEETQYF | TGCGCCAGCAGCCCCGGGACAGCCGAAGAGACCCAGTACTTC
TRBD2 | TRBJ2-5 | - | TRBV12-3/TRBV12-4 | CASTGLAEERETQYF | TGTGCCAGCACCGGACTAGCGGAGGAGAGGGAGACCCAGTACTTC
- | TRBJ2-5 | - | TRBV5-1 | CASRHGSQETQYF | TGCGCCAGCAGGCACGGGTCCCAAGAGACCCAGTACTTC
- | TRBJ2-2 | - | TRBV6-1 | CAAKPAGWDTGELFF | TGTGCCGCCAAACCGGCTGGGTGGGACACCGGGGAGCTGTTTTTT
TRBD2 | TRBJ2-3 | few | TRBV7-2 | CASSLMSGGYNEQFF | TGTGCCAGCAGCTTAATGAGCGGGGGGTACAATGAGCAGTTCTTT
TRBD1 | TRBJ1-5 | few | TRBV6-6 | CATTRDSGNQPQHF | TGTGCCACCACCCGGGACAGTGGCAATCAGCCCCAGCATTTT
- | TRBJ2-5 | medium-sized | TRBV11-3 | CASSLSKWTNQETQYF | TGTGCCAGCAGCTTATCTAAATGGACAAACCAAGAGACCCAGTACTTC
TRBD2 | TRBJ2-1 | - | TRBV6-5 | CASSELAGEGSEQFF | TGTGCCAGCAGTGAACTAGCGGGAGAAGGGAGTGAGCAGTTCTTC